In its sample, the clone carrying this T cell receptor (beta chain) was seen many times. RNA transcripts served as the template for amplifying TCR beta CDR3 regions. Using the HTBI primer set, a first-round RT-PCR was run on the TCR CDR3. One entry per CDR3 protein results from TCRdb running MiXCR on the multiplex PCR reads. The sample records roughly 330,000 distinct CDR3 sequences, 15% to 20% being singletons. This entry comes from a study of T cells in Graves' hyperthyroidism and ophthalmopathy. Germline V gene sequence: CDR1 SGHAT, CDR2 FQNNGV. This CDR3 is 17 amino acids long. Trimming at V came to 5 bases and at J to 9 bases, leaving 17 bases not matched to a gene.

The receptor comes from a man aged 25-45 years with Graves' hyperthyroidism. Sequenced: blood. The V gene is TRBV11-2, the J gene TRBJ2-1; 9 bases fit TRBD2. CDR3 sequence: CASSPFGAGGPLSEQFF. The CDR3 coding sequence is TGTGCCAGCAGCCCCTTCGGGGCGGGAGGGCCATTAAGTGAGCAGTTCTTC.